A single count supports the clone carrying this T cell receptor (beta chain). Its specificity is unknown. The data are from a study of T cell repertoires in cytomegalovirus infection. Study at large: Recently identified HLA-C-restricted CMV epitopes were used, and well-studied HLA-B-restricted CMV epitopes were used as well. From public TCR beta signatures came an indication of both CMV infection and matching HLA type.

General observations from the study: Across the ex vivo response, the dominant clonotypes were HLA-C-restricted CMV-specific TCR beta clonotypes.

The CDR3 has 13 amino acids. CDR1 is SQVTM and CDR2 is ANQGSEA in the germline V gene. V lost 6 bases to trimming and J lost 0 bases, with 12 bases between them. MiXCR was run by TCRdb on the reads, yielding one entry per CDR3 protein. The sample has 250,000 to 400,000 distinct CDR3 sequences, more than 20% seen once. Sequences were derived from cultured PBMCs, sampled from culture after CMV antigen stimulation. The rearrangement uses TRBV29-1 and TRBJ2-7; possibly TRBD1 or TRBD2 for D (6 bases each). This receptor was obtained from a human donor in good health (CMV status not recorded). Some clones in this sample may be carry-over from other donors' samples. CDR3 residues: CSVEGGHSYEQYF. DNA of the CDR3: TGCAGCGTGGAGGGGGGTCACTCCTACGAGCAGTACTTC.